Reported below is one T cell receptor beta chain. Its antigen is not identified. These data originate in a study of naive and memory T cell subsets. Study observations and caveats: Especially in CD8 cells, naive repertoires contained a few larger clonotypes, possibly CD45RA-re-expressing memory cells. There was no ground truth to check naive and memory subset results. In CD4 and CD8 cells, diversity dropped from naive through EMRA. Expression changes during T cell differentiation may affect RNA-based TCR counts.

Two oligonucleotides, mixed equimolar, formed the beta constant-region primer covering TRBC1 and TRBC2. The ligated cDNA underwent four PCR rounds using SP2 and nested alpha and beta constant-region primers. The cDNA 3' end received a ligated single-stranded oligonucleotide carrying the SP2 primer and a 12-nucleotide UMI. TCRdb reanalysed the UMI-ligation and nested PCR reads using MiXCR and keeps one entry per CDR3 protein. The data contain around 140,000 distinct CDR3 sequences, 20% to 25% of them singletons. The TCR comes from a human donor in good health. The sequenced sample consisted of naive CD4+ T cells from blood.

As DNA, the CDR3 is TGTGCCATCGGGGCAGTCCACGATTCACCCCTCCACTTT. It encodes CAIGAVHDSPLHF. This chain links TRBV10-3 with TRBJ1-6, with D tentatively TRBD1 (5 bases). Trimming took 8 bases from V and 8 from J, leaving 13 bases between them. In germline, CDR1 is ENHRY, CDR2 SYGVKD. The CDR3 sequence is 13 residues long.